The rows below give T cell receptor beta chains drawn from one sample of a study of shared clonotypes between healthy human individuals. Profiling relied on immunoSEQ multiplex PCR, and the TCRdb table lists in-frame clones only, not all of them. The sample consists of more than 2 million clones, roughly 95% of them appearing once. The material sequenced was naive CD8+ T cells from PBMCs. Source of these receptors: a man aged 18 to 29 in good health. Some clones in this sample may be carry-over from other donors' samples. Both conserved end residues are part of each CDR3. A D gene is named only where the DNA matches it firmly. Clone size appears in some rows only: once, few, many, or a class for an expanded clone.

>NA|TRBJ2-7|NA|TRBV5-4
CASSYQGWGEQYF
TGTGCCAGCAGCTATCAAGGTTGGGGCGAGCAGTACTTC
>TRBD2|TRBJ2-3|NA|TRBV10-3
CARQRGGRATDTQYF
TGTGCCAGGCAAAGGGGCGGGAGGGCCACCGATACGCAGTATTTT
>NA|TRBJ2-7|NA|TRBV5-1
CASSPAYEQYF
TGCGCCAGCAGCCCCGCCTACGAGCAGTACTTC
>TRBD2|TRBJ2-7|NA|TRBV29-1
CSVEGRQGMFGTSGAYEQYF
TGCAGCGTTGAAGGTAGACAGGGTATGTTCGGGACTAGCGGCGCCTACGAGCAGTACTTC
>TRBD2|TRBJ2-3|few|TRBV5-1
CASSPAASGTGNTQYF
TGCGCCAGCAGCCCGGCGGCTAGCGGGACGGGAAATACGCAGTATTTT
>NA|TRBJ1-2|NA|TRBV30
CAWSIGRNYGYTF
TGTGCCTGGAGTATAGGACGGAACTATGGCTACACCTTC
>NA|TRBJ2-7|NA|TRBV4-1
CASSHPGGSYEQYF
TGCGCCAGCAGTCATCCTGGAGGGTCCTACGAGCAGTACTTC
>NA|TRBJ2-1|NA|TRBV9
CASSVSPRFGEQFF
TGTGCCAGCAGCGTCTCCCCTAGGTTCGGGGAGCAGTTCTTC
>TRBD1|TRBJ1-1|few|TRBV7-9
CASSSRQGNPEAFF
TGTGCCAGCAGCTCCAGACAGGGGAACCCTGAAGCTTTCTTT
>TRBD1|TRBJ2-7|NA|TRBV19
CASSPGQGPYEQYF
TGTGCCAGTAGTCCGGGACAGGGTCCCTACGAGCAGTACTTC
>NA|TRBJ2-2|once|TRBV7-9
CASSLVALDTGELFF
TGTGCCAGCAGCTTAGTAGCTCTGGACACCGGGGAGCTGTTTTTT
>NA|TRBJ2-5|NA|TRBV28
CASSLPYVGETQYF
TGTGCCAGCAGTTTACCCTACGTGGGGGAGACCCAGTACTTC